This T cell receptor (beta chain) derives from a study of kidney transplant recipient with SARS-CoV-2 infection. This clonotype was seen at least ten times. Trimming shortened V by 3 bases and J by 2 bases, and 10 bases separated the two germline ends. Germline V gene sequence: CDR1 SGHAT, CDR2 FQNNGV. The CDR3 totals 14 residues. In TCRdb, the reads were re-called with MiXCR into one record per CDR3 protein. The sample includes 250,000 or so distinct CDR3 sequences, about 28% of them seen just once. The genes are TRBV11-2 and TRBJ2-5; D perhaps matches TRBD1 (5 bases). Sequenced material: a blood sample, taken at baseline and on approximately day 120 from a kidney transplant recipient. The sequence was obtained from a young adult male patient who had COVID-19 and was a kidney transplant recipient. Some T cells may trace back to the graft donor. CDR3 sequence reads: CASSFYGQQETQYF. The CDR3 DNA reads as TGTGCCAGCAGCTTTTATGGACAACAAGAGACCCAGTACTTC.